The 20 T cell receptor beta chains below all came from one sample that was sequenced in a study of shared T cell receptors in the human thymus. TCRdb keeps only in-frame clones here, not all; method: immunoSEQ multiplex PCR. The table lists 600,000 to 900,000 clones, approximately 83% of them singletons. This same sample was also taken into another study, of human thymus T cells.

The sample comprised thymocytes. All receptors derive from a girl under three years old with a congenital heart defect.

The chain couples TRBV4-3 to TRBJ1-6; 9 bases map to TRBD1. Germline V lookup: CDR1 LGHNA, CDR2 YSLEER. Losses at the gene ends were 8 bases for V and 8 bases for J; bases not matched to a gene: 13. This CDR3 has 16 residues. The CDR3 protein is CASRRLRTGVHSPLHF. The CDR3 DNA reads as TGCGCCAGCCGTAGACTAAGGACAGGGGTGCATTCACCCCTCCACTTT.

The chain couples TRBV15 to TRBJ1-1, with D possibly TRBD1 on 6 matching bases. The CDR3 has 16 amino acids. V dropped 0 bases and J dropped 6 bases, with 17 bases sitting between them. The germline CDR1 and CDR2 sequences are LNHNV and YYDKDF (reference sequence). DNA of the CDR3: TGTGCCACCAGCAGAGATAGTCAGGGGAGAAACGCTGAAGCTTTCTTT. As protein: CATSRDSQGRNAEAFF.

V and J are TRBV5-5 and TRBJ1-5, with D perhaps matching TRBD1 (6 bases). The V gene lost 2 bases and the J gene lost 1 base, with 13 bases spanning the gap. The CDR3 runs to 16 residues. From germline, CDR1 is SGHKS and CDR2 YYEKEE (reference sequence). The CDR3 region has the DNA TGTGCCAGCAGCTTTCCAGGGGATAGCAGCAATCAGCCCCAGCATTTT. Translation gives CASSFPGDSSNQPQHF.

This chain connects TRBV19 to TRBJ2-7; 9 nucleotides match TRBD2. This CDR3 has 15 amino acids. Germline trimming cut 6 bases from V and 0 bases from J; bases unmatched to any gene: 6. CDR1 LNHDA and CDR2 SQIVND come from the germline V gene (reference sequence). The CDR3 region is CASRQLAGPSYEQYF. In DNA form, the CDR3 reads TGTGCCAGTAGGCAACTAGCGGGCCCCTCCTACGAGCAGTACTTC.

About this clone itself: This CDR3 is also generated by other DNA sequences in the sample. V usage is TRBV7-2 and J usage is TRBJ1-2; TRBD1 is a possible D gene (5 bases). Trimming pared 5 bases from V and 2 bases from J, leaving 12 bases between. CDR1 is SGHTA, CDR2 FQGNSA, per germline. The CDR3 totals 14 residues. CDR3 sequence: CASSPPGGNYGYTF. DNA for the CDR3: TGTGCCAGCAGCCCCCCGGGGGGAAACTATGGCTACACCTTC.

The V gene is TRBV6-6, the J gene TRBJ1-6; possible D gene TRBD1, 6 bases. The CDR3 contains 14 residues. CDR1 MNHNY and CDR2 SVGAGI come from the germline V gene (reference sequence). V was pared by 5 bases and J by 9 bases, with 14 bases between. In DNA, the CDR3 is TGTGCCAGCAGTCTCACAGGGTTAGGTTCACCCCTCCACTTT. Its translation: CASSLTGLGSPLHF.

In this sample, this clone turned up a few times. This sequence joins TRBV7-8 and TRBJ1-1; D is unresolved. The CDR3 totals 14 residues. The V end was cut by 1 base, the J end by 1 base, with 7 bases between. Germline V CDR1 and CDR2: SGHVS, FQNEAQ. The chain's CDR3 is CASSLGTRNTEAFF. The CDR3 region has the DNA TGTGCCAGCAGCTTAGGTACCAGGAACACTGAAGCTTTCTTT.

The chain has TRBV5-6 and TRBJ2-5; D might be TRBD1 (5 bases). CDR3 size: 16 residues. V shed 4 bases and J shed 5 bases, with 21 bases lying between them. Germline V lookup: CDR1 SGHDT, CDR2 YYEEEE. CDR3 amino acids: CASSHNDRRSGETQYF. The CDR3 DNA reads as TGTGCCAGCAGCCACAACGACAGAAGGTCAGGGGAGACCCAGTACTTC. The full variable domain, rest sourced from reference TRBV5-6 and TRBJ2-5, is DAGVTQSPTHLIKTRGQQVTLRCSPKSGHDTVSWYQQALGQGPQFIFQYYEEEERQRGNFPDRFSGHQFPNYSSELNVNALLLGDSALYLCASSHNDRRSGETQYFGPGTRLLVL.

The rearrangement links TRBV30 to TRBJ1-2; 9 bases match TRBD1. The CDR3 length is 13 residues. Germline V gives CDR1 GTSNPN, CDR2 SVGIG (reference sequence). After removal of 4 bases from V and 4 bases from J, the junction contained 4 bases not matched to a gene. This CDR3 is CAWIGTGFYGYTF. The DNA of the CDR3 is TGTGCCTGGATTGGGACAGGGTTCTATGGCTACACCTTC.

The CDR3 sequence: CASGLVLLGGRTASGQGPYEQYF. The CDR3 DNA is TGTGCTAGTGGTTTGGTACTATTGGGGGGCCGGACAGCAAGCGGACAGGGCCCCTACGAGCAGTACTTC. The V call is TRBV12-5, the J call TRBJ2-7; 8 bases are a match to TRBD1. The CDR3 contains 23 residues. In germline, CDR1 is LGHNT, CDR2 FRNRAP. Germline trimming cut 0 bases from V and 2 bases from J; bases unmatched to any gene: 27.

Concerning this clone: A junction boundary mismatches the germline segment, possibly from a read error. The same CDR3 arises from other DNA sequences in this sample as well. This chain connects TRBV2 to TRBJ1-6; possibly TRBD1 for D (5 bases). Germline CDR1 SNHLY, CDR2 FYNNEI. The CDR3 is made up of 19 amino acids. The CDR3 nucleotides are TGTGCCAGCAGTGAAGCGCGGTCGGGGGGTGTCTCCTATAATTCCCCCCTCCACTTT. Its translation is CASSEARSGGVSYNSPLHF.

The J gene is TRBJ2-4, the V gene TRBV7-2; D gene ambiguous. Germline assignment: CDR1 SGHTA and CDR2 FQGNSA. The CDR3 length is 17 residues. Trimming removed 4 bases at V and 0 bases at J, with 16 bases between. This CDR3 is CASSSTQWALAKNIQYF. The DNA of the CDR3 is TGTGCCAGCAGCTCGACACAGTGGGCTCTAGCCAAAAACATTCAGTACTTC.

The chain recombines TRBV5-1 with TRBJ1-6; 10 nucleotides agree with TRBD1. The trim removed 4 bases at V and 9 bases at J, leaving 7 bases unmatched. The CDR3 runs to 15 residues. Germline V lookup: CDR1 SGHRS, CDR2 YFSETQ. The CDR3 bases are TGCGCCAGCAGCACGTCCGGGACAGGGGTTTCACCCCTCCACTTT. It is translated as CASSTSGTGVSPLHF.

This clone occurred once. The chain couples TRBV5-4 to TRBJ2-7, with D uncertain. The germline CDR1 and CDR2 sequences are SGHNT and YYREEE (reference sequence). Trimming cost V 7 bases and J 2 bases, with 19 bases left between them. The CDR3 totals 15 residues. CDR3 in amino acids: CASAPKPGDPYEQYF. As DNA, the CDR3 is TGTGCCAGCGCCCCAAAACCCGGAGATCCCTACGAGCAGTACTTC.

The rearrangement links TRBV5-6 to TRBJ1-2, with no clear D. V was cut by 4 bases and J by 6 bases, with 22 bases left in between. Germline V gene lookup returns CDR1 SGHDT and CDR2 YYEEEE. The CDR3 is 16 residues long. CDR3: CASSPSRGTPRNGYTF. In DNA form, the CDR3 reads TGTGCCAGCAGCCCCTCTCGGGGAACTCCGAGGAATGGCTACACCTTC.

This chain connects TRBV4-1 to TRBJ2-5; 11 nucleotides agree with TRBD2. Trimming at V came to 2 bases and at J to 2 bases, leaving 10 bases not matched to a gene. The CDR3 is 18 residues long. Germline V gives CDR1 MGHRA, CDR2 YSYEKL. For the CDR3, the DNA is TGCGCCAGCAGCCAAAAATCTCTAGCGGGGGGACTTCAAGAGACCCAGTACTTC. Amino acids: CASSQKSLAGGLQETQYF.

The genes are TRBV5-1 and TRBJ1-2; no clear D. The CDR3 extends over 17 amino acids. The germline V gene has CDR1 SGHRS and CDR2 YFSETQ. Between the trimmed V and J ends, which lost 6 bases and 1 base, there was a span of 22 bases. CDR3 in DNA: TGCGCCAGCATCCATAGAATCCCGGGATTATTTAACTATGGCTACACCTTC. Amino acid sequence: CASIHRIPGLFNYGYTF.

The chain has TRBV29-1 and TRBJ1-2; perhaps TRBD1 as D (6 bases). The CDR3 length is 12 residues. From germline, CDR1 is SQVTM and CDR2 ANQGSEA. V dropped 5 bases and J dropped 1 base, with 8 bases sitting between them. The CDR3 DNA reads as TGCAGCGTTAGGACAGTTAACTATGGCTACACCTTC. This sequence encodes CSVRTVNYGYTF. The complete variable domain, with remaining parts taken from reference TRBV29-1 and TRBJ1-2, reads SAVISQKPSRDICQRGTSLTIQCQVDSQVTMMFWYRQQPGQSLTLIATANQGSEATYESGFVIDKFPISRPNLTFSTLTVSNMSPEDSSIYLCSVRTVNYGYTFGSGTRLTVV.

V and J are TRBV29-1 and TRBJ2-5, with D perhaps matching TRBD2 (6 bases). V lost 6 bases and J 2 bases, leaving 10 bases between the germline ends. Germline CDR1 is SQVTM and CDR2 is ANQGSEA. The CDR3 contains 12 residues. The CDR3: CSVSGDQETQYF. The CDR3 DNA reads as TGCAGCGTCTCGGGGGATCAAGAGACCCAGTACTTC.

V and J are TRBV15 and TRBJ2-1; 8 bases match TRBD2. This CDR3 spans 17 amino acids. The V gene's germline CDR1 is LNHNV and CDR2 YYDKDF (reference sequence). V lost 1 base and J lost 8; bases outside the gene matches: 13. The CDR3 DNA sequence: TGTGCCACCAGCAGAGGCGTCGGGACTAGGCTCCAAGATGAGCAGTTCTTC. It codes for CATSRGVGTRLQDEQFF.